This T cell receptor beta chain derives from a study of blood T cell repertoires in COVID-19. This clone turned up a few times. The length of the CDR3 is 15 residues. Germline V gene lookup returns CDR1 KGHDR and CDR2 SFDVKD. Deletions cut 3 bases from V and 2 bases from J, with 12 bases between. In the source study's methods: Reference gene primers were amplified, and this amplification served to estimate nucleated cell counts. TCRdb's copy holds only in-frame clones and misses some; the assay was immunoSEQ multiplex PCR. V, J and clone size derive from that table, while D and trimming were established from the DNA sequence. Here the sample spans about 80,000 clones, around four fifths being singletons.

The sequenced material came from peripheral blood. The clonotype was recovered from a human donor in a cohort sampled during active COVID-19. J is TRBJ2-5 and V is TRBV24-1; possibly TRBD1 for D (7 bases). CDR3 sequence reads: CATSDPPGGQETQYF. As DNA, the CDR3 is TGTGCCACCAGTGATCCTCCAGGGGGGCAAGAGACCCAGTACTTC.